This T cell receptor beta chain was obtained from a study of shared clonotypes between healthy human individuals. Study outcomes and limitations: Researchers sampled only blood; tissue repertoires likely differ.

Deep level was the assay's run setting. PCR replicates from unsorted PBMC used about 290 ng DNA, and this amount was approximately 30,000 T cell genomes. Assay used: immunoSEQ multiplex PCR; TCRdb lists only in-frame clones, some missing. Here the sample spans about 490,000 clones, about 80% being singletons. Concerning this clone itself: Its antigen is not known.

With V trimmed by 6 bases and J by 6 bases, 8 bases remained unmatched. Germline V gives CDR1 MDHEN, CDR2 SYDVKM. This CDR3 spans 15 amino acids. The sample was PBMCs. The TCR originated in a woman in her thirties or forties in good health. Some clones in this sample may be carry-over from other donors' samples. The chain employs TRBV28 and TRBJ1-4; 9 bases are a match to TRBD1. CDR3 protein: CASRGWTGDHEKLFF. CDR3 in DNA: TGTGCCAGCAGGGGATGGACAGGGGACCATGAAAAACTGTTTTTT.